The entry below gives a single T cell receptor (beta chain) sequence along with its context. This sample was included in a study of T-cell reconstitution after alpha-beta-depleted transplantation in children. It was with unique molecular identifiers that the TCRbeta library was prepared. A single record per CDR3 protein comes from TCRdb applying MiXCR to the PCR reads. The sample holds fewer than 1 million distinct CDR3 sequences, roughly 15% seen once. The V and J ends lost 5 bases and 6 bases respectively, with 10 bases between them. CDR1 and CDR2 (germline): SQVTM, ANQGSEA. CDR3 length: 12 amino acids.

This specimen was PBMCs, mostly from graft donor cells, taken 360 days after TCRalphabeta/CD19-depleted stem cell transplant. The V gene is TRBV29-1, the J gene TRBJ2-2; a possible D gene is TRBD2 (6 bases). This sequence originates from a male patient aged 5 to 17 who had a stem cell transplant for acute lymphoblastic leukemia, so the T cells may come from the graft donor. The CDR3 DNA is TGCAGCGTTCTACTAGCTGCCGGGGAGCTGTTTTTT. This codes for CSVLLAAGELFF.